The next 22 T cell receptor beta chains were all read from a single sample in a study of blood T cell repertoires in COVID-19. Clones were read by immunoSEQ multiplex PCR, and TCRdb kept only the in-frame ones, dropping some. This sample carries about 130,000 clones, just under 85% of them seen once, and the ten largest clones take around 3.1%. Sequencing input: peripheral blood. The receptors were sampled from a woman older than 75 with acute or convalescent COVID-19.

This sequence joins TRBV10-3 and TRBJ1-4, with D tentatively TRBD1 (5 bases). CDR1 and CDR2 from the germline V gene are ENHRY and SYGVKD. CDR3 length: 13 amino acids. V shed 6 bases and J shed 0 bases, with 5 bases lying between them. CDR3 bases: TGTGCCATCAGGGACACAACTAATGAAAAACTGTTTTTT. Protein sequence: CAIRDTTNEKLFF.

V gene TRBV2 combines with J gene TRBJ1-2; D is possibly TRBD1 (6 bases). The CDR3 loop spans 13 amino acids. Trimming took off 3 bases at V and 8 bases at J, with 13 bases between the two ends. In germline, CDR1 is SNHLY, CDR2 FYNNEI. CDR3 region: CASSDSGALGYTF. CDR3 nucleotide sequence: TGTGCCAGCAGTGATTCAGGGGCCTTGGGCTACACCTTC.

The chain has TRBV7-9 and TRBJ2-3; D is ambiguous. Germline V gives CDR1 SEHNR, CDR2 FQNEAQ (reference sequence). Trimming stripped 5 bases from V and 3 bases from J, with 3 bases between. The CDR3 has 11 amino acids. The CDR3 loop is CASSATDTQYF. CDR3 coding DNA: TGTGCCAGCAGCGCGACAGATACGCAGTATTTT.

V usage is TRBV10-3 and J usage is TRBJ1-2; 7 nucleotides match TRBD1. The CDR3 is made up of 10 amino acids. Trimming took 10 bases from V and 6 from J; bases not matched to a gene: 2. Germline V gene sequence: CDR1 ENHRY, CDR2 SYGVKD. The CDR3 loop reads CATQGNGYTF. DNA for the CDR3: TGTGCCACACAGGGGAATGGCTACACCTTC.

This clone appeared a few times. The chain is built from TRBV5-5 and TRBJ2-3; no firm D call. The CDR3 consists of 13 residues. CDR1 and CDR2 from the germline V gene are SGHKS and YYEKEE (reference sequence). Trimming took 3 bases from V and 6 from J, leaving 11 bases between them. The CDR3 DNA reads as TGTGCCAGCAGCTCCTTAGTCAGGGATACGCAGTATTTT. Translation gives CASSSLVRDTQYF.

The chain recombines TRBV5-8 with TRBJ2-5; 11 bases are a match to TRBD1. From germline, CDR1 is SGHTS and CDR2 YDEGEE. The V gene end was trimmed by 1 base and the J gene end by 4 bases; junction bases not matched to a gene: 6. The CDR3 consists of 16 residues. The CDR3 sequence is CASSLPGQGVRETQYF. The DNA of the CDR3 is TGTGCCAGCAGCTTGCCGGGACAGGGGGTCCGAGAGACCCAGTACTTC.

The CDR3 region is CASGRGNTEAFF. CDR3 sequence (DNA): TGTGCCAGCGGGAGGGGGAACACTGAAGCTTTCTTT. The chain employs TRBV2 and TRBJ1-1; a weak D match, TRBD1 (5 bases). The germline gives CDR1 SNHLY, CDR2 FYNNEI. V was shortened by 8 bases and J by 1 base, with 8 bases between the two germline ends. CDR3 length equals 12 residues.

This clone has just a few counts. This chain joins TRBV7-2 and TRBJ1-3; D is ambiguous. The germline V and J ends were trimmed by 6 bases and 3 bases, with 12 bases remaining between them. Germline CDR1 SGHTA, CDR2 FQGNSA. This CDR3 is built from 14 residues. The CDR3: CASSSGIYGNTIYF. The CDR3 region has the DNA TGTGCCAGCAGTAGCGGGATCTATGGAAACACCATATATTTT. Filled out from reference TRBV7-2 and TRBJ1-3, the complete variable domain reads GAGVSQSPSNKVTEKGKDVELRCDPISGHTALYWYRQSLGQGLEFLIYFQGNSAPDKSGLPSDRFSAERTGGSVSTLTIQRTQQEDSAVYLCASSSGIYGNTIYFGEGSWLTVV.

The chain carries TRBV12-3 or TRBV12-4 and TRBJ1-3; D may be TRBD1 (5 bases). The CDR3 runs 12 residues. Trimming stripped 2 bases from V and 9 bases from J, with 8 bases between. As DNA, the CDR3 is TGTGCCAGCAGTTTAAGTCAGGGCACCATATATTTT. Translating it yields CASSLSQGTIYF.

The chain combines TRBV5-1 with TRBJ1-2, with 7 bases that match TRBD1. CDR1 SGHRS and CDR2 YFSETQ come from the germline V gene. The CDR3 is 13 residues long. With 4 bases clipped from V and 7 bases from J, the junction kept 7 bases outside the gene matches. The CDR3 is CASSNRDSPGYTF. The CDR3 DNA follows: TGCGCCAGCAGCAACCGGGACAGTCCTGGCTACACCTTC.

This clone was detected once. The chain uses TRBV7-2 and TRBJ2-7; D gene uncertain. The CDR3 length is 13 residues. CDR1 and CDR2 from the germline V gene are SGHTA and FQGNSA. Trimming shortened V by 4 bases and J by 3 bases, and 10 bases separated the two germline ends. CDR3 bases: TGTGCCAGCAGCTCCGTCTCAGGCTACGAGCAGTACTTC. It translates to CASSSVSGYEQYF. Filled out from reference TRBV7-2 and TRBJ2-7, the complete variable domain reads GAGVSQSPSNKVTEKGKDVELRCDPISGHTALYWYRQSLGQGLEFLIYFQGNSAPDKSGLPSDRFSAERTGGSVSTLTIQRTQQEDSAVYLCASSSVSGYEQYFGPGTRLTVT.

The V and J genes are TRBV2 and TRBJ2-2, with D perhaps TRBD1 (5 bases). The ends were cut back, 4 bases at V and 6 bases at J, with 12 bases in the middle. This CDR3 is built from 14 residues. CDR1 is SNHLY, CDR2 FYNNEI, per germline. CDR3 sequence: CASSASRDPGELFF. DNA of the CDR3: TGTGCCAGCAGTGCCTCCAGGGATCCCGGGGAGCTGTTTTTT.

This clone was seen a single time. The CDR3 reads CASSGGQGAAGTQYF. In DNA, the CDR3 is TGTGCCAGCAGCGGGGGACAGGGGGCCGCGGGGACCCAGTACTTC. The gene calls are TRBV9 and TRBJ2-5; 12 nucleotides agree with TRBD1. The CDR3 runs to 15 residues. Trimming at V came to 3 bases and at J to 7 bases, leaving 7 bases not matched to a gene. From germline, CDR1 is SGDLS and CDR2 YYNGEE. The variable domain in full, with the rest retrieved from reference TRBV9 and TRBJ2-5, is DSGVTQTPKHLITATGQRVTLRCSPRSGDLSVYWYQQSLDQGLQFLIQYYNGEERAKGNILERFSAQQFPDLHSELNLSSLELGDSALYFCASSGGQGAAGTQYFGPGTRLLVL.

The J gene is TRBJ2-5, the V gene TRBV7-9, with D possibly TRBD2 on 5 matching bases. V lost 1 base and J 3 bases, leaving 9 bases between the germline ends. CDR3 length equals 14 residues. In germline, CDR1 is SEHNR, CDR2 FQNEAQ (reference sequence). DNA for the CDR3: TGTGCCAGCAGCTTAGAAAGGACTGAAGAGACCCAGTACTTC. As protein: CASSLERTEETQYF.

The chain uses TRBV18 and TRBJ1-5; 10 bases agree with TRBD1. Germline V gives CDR1 KGHSH, CDR2 LQKENI. J was trimmed by 5 bases and V by 6 bases; bases with no gene match: 7. The CDR3 sequence is 15 residues long. Here the CDR3 DNA reads TGTGCCAGCTCCCCCGGGACAGGGGACGATCAGCCCCAGCATTTT. Translating gives CASSPGTGDDQPQHF.

This chain connects TRBV19 to TRBJ2-7; TRBD1 matches 10 bases. The CDR3 is 16 residues long. Germline loops: CDR1 LNHDA, CDR2 SQIVND (reference sequence). V dropped 5 bases and J dropped 5; count of bases not matched to a gene: 12. This chain's CDR3 is CASSLQPGTGAHEQYF. For the CDR3, the DNA is TGTGCCAGTAGTTTACAACCCGGGACAGGGGCCCACGAGCAGTACTTC.

V gene TRBV6-5 combines with J gene TRBJ2-1; D possibly corresponds to TRBD2 (6 bases). CDR1 is MNHEY, CDR2 SVGAGI, per germline. V was cut by 7 bases and J by 6 bases, with 10 bases left in between. This CDR3 has 12 amino acids. CDR3 amino acids: CASTYGGNEQFF. Here the CDR3 DNA reads TGTGCCAGCACCTACGGGGGCAATGAGCAGTTCTTC.

As regards this clone: This sample also contains other DNA sequences that code for the same CDR3. The V call is TRBV5-1, the J call TRBJ1-2; D ambiguous. Germline V gives CDR1 SGHRS, CDR2 YFSETQ. Trimming pared 0 bases from V and 1 base from J, leaving 7 bases between. The length of the CDR3 is 14 residues. CDR3 residues: CASSLDGGNYGYTF. The CDR3 coding sequence is TGCGCCAGCAGCTTGGACGGCGGTAACTATGGCTACACCTTC.

This clone occurred once. The rearrangement uses TRBV7-2 and TRBJ1-6, with D unresolved. CDR3 size: 15 residues. Trimming removed 1 base at V and 6 bases at J, with 10 bases between. Per germline, CDR1 SGHTA and CDR2 FQGNSA. CDR3 in DNA: TGTGCCAGCAGCTTAGAAAGAGGGCTTAATTCACCCCTCCACTTT. Protein: CASSLERGLNSPLHF.

The rearrangement joins TRBV4-1 to TRBJ2-5; no reliable D call. With 3 bases removed from V and 2 bases from J, the gap between germline ends came to 22 bases. The CDR3 consists of 18 residues. Per the germline V gene, CDR1 is MGHRA and CDR2 is YSYEKL. The CDR3 is CASSHGTLLRLGQETQYF. CDR3 in DNA: TGCGCCAGCAGCCACGGCACCCTCCTCAGGTTGGGTCAAGAGACCCAGTACTTC.

This chain connects TRBV7-8 to TRBJ2-1; TRBD1 matches 7 bases. CDR1 and CDR2 from the germline V gene are SGHVS and FQNEAQ. The trim removed 0 bases at V and 10 bases at J, leaving 6 bases unmatched. The CDR3 spans 14 residues. DNA of the CDR3: TGTGCCAGCAGCTTAGCGAGGGACAGATTCGAGCAGTTCTTC. Its translation: CASSLARDRFEQFF.

This clone was recorded only once. V usage is TRBV24-1 and J usage is TRBJ1-5, with TRBD1 as a possible D gene (5 bases). The V gene's germline CDR1 is KGHDR and CDR2 SFDVKD. The CDR3 consists of 17 residues. Trimming removed 3 bases at V and 5 bases at J, with 19 bases between. DNA for the CDR3: TGTGCCACCAGTGATACCGATAGGGGCGGTAACTATCAGCCCCAGCATTTT. Amino acid sequence: CATSDTDRGGNYQPQHF.